The 29 T cell receptor beta chains in this list originate from one sample, sequenced in a study of early T cells in non-severe SARS-CoV-2 infection (dated by TCRdb to about 2021). Library preparation used 5' RACE. Sequenced using a NextSeq 500. TCRdb reworked the public reads: Q25 trimming with fastp, MiXCR clone assembly, productive beta chains retained. CDR3 protein duplicates are merged, each entry listing the most common genes and DNA. The table for this sample lists approximately 88,000 distinct CDR3 sequences; around 13% of them were counted only once. Together, the top ten hold approximately 1.3% of the sample. The sample taken for sequencing was whole blood. All receptors come from an adult who was a healthcare worker with PCR-confirmed SARS-CoV-2 infection or an uninfected control (not recorded which).

V is TRBV10-2 and J is TRBJ2-3; D might be TRBD1 (5 bases). The V gene's germline CDR1 is WSHSY and CDR2 SAAADI. Trimming removed 6 bases from V and 4 bases from J, with 14 bases in between. There are 14 residues in the CDR3. The CDR3 here is CASSGTGNADTQYF. The CDR3 DNA sequence: TGCGCCAGCAGCGGAACAGGCAACGCAGATACGCAGTATTTT.

This clonotype was recorded at least ten times. The chain uses TRBV4-1 and TRBJ1-1, with D unclear. CDR1 and CDR2 (germline): MGHRA, YSYEKL. This CDR3 has 17 amino acids. Trimming pared 4 bases from V and 1 base from J, leaving 19 bases between. The CDR3 nucleotides read TGCGCCAGCAGCCTCCCGCTGGCCCATCGTGGGAACACTGAAGCTTTCTTT. Translation gives CASSLPLAHRGNTEAFF.

The chain combines TRBV20-1 with TRBJ2-1, with a tentative D call TRBD2 (5 bases). Germline assignment: CDR1 DFQATT and CDR2 SNEGSKA (reference sequence). The CDR3 is 14 residues long. Trimming shortened V by 1 base and J by 4 bases, and 11 bases separated the two germline ends. CDR3 loop: CSARASRRYNEQFF. The DNA of the CDR3 is TGCAGTGCTAGAGCTAGCAGAAGGTACAATGAGCAGTTCTTC.

This clonotype was counted many times. The V and J genes are TRBV4-1 and TRBJ2-7, with TRBD2 as a possible D gene (6 bases). Germline CDR1 MGHRA, CDR2 YSYEKL. V was cut by 3 bases and J by 4 bases, with 19 bases left in between. The CDR3 loop spans 16 amino acids. The CDR3 nucleotides read TGCGCCAGCAGCCAGGAACCCGGGACTGCCTTTTACGAGCAGTACTTC. Amino acid sequence: CASSQEPGTAFYEQYF.

This clonotype was picked up a small number of times. The chain carries TRBV29-1 and TRBJ2-3, with 9 bases aligning to TRBD2. V lost 4 bases and J lost 2; bases outside the gene matches: 7. The CDR3 sequence is 15 residues long. Germline CDR1 is SQVTM and CDR2 is ANQGSEA. The DNA for the CDR3 is TGCAGCGTTGGTCTGCTAGCGGGGATCACAGATACGCAGTATTTT. Its protein is CSVGLLAGITDTQYF.

This clonotype was counted only a few times. V usage is TRBV27 and J usage is TRBJ2-7; 9 bases are shared with TRBD2. Per germline, CDR1 MNHEY and CDR2 SMNVEV (reference sequence). V shed 11 bases and J 5 bases; nucleotides not matched to a gene: 16. The CDR3 totals 15 residues. The CDR3 here is CASGLVAGAPNEQYF. As DNA, the CDR3 is TGTGCCTCGGGGCTCGTAGCGGGGGCCCCCAACGAGCAGTACTTC.

This sequence joins TRBV7-2 and TRBJ2-5; 7 bases agree with TRBD2. CDR1 is SGHTA, CDR2 FQGNSA, per germline. Unmatched junction bases numbered 5, after V lost 1 base and J lost 0 bases. CDR3 length equals 16 residues. CDR3 loop: CASSLVARGYQETQYF. The CDR3 coding sequence is TGTGCCAGCAGCTTAGTGGCGCGGGGGTACCAAGAGACCCAGTACTTC.

The chain is built from TRBV11-3 and TRBJ2-4; D not certain. The CDR3 extends over 15 amino acids. Per germline, CDR1 SGHNT and CDR2 YENEEA. Trimming left V 1 base short and J 2 bases short, with 9 bases between. The CDR3 sequence: CASSLGVGTKNIQYF. In DNA form, the CDR3 reads TGTGCCAGCAGCTTAGGGGTAGGGACCAAAAACATTCAGTACTTC.

This clonotype showed up many times. The rearrangement uses TRBV4-1 and TRBJ1-2, with D maybe TRBD1 (5 bases). The CDR3 extends over 17 amino acids. Trimming removed 3 bases from V and 2 bases from J, with 19 bases in between. Germline V lookup: CDR1 MGHRA, CDR2 YSYEKL. The DNA for the CDR3 is TGCGCCAGCAGCCACTCAGAATTCCGGGGGACCAACTATGGCTACACCTTC. Protein sequence: CASSHSEFRGTNYGYTF.

The sample holds a few counts of this clonotype. The chain combines TRBV6-5 with TRBJ1-1; D remains ambiguous. Germline CDR1 and CDR2: MNHEY and SVGAGI. The CDR3 length is 12 residues. With 4 bases removed from V and 8 bases from J, the gap between germline ends came to 11 bases. The CDR3 nucleotides read TGTGCCAGCAGTTCCCGGACGGCAGAAGCTTTCTTT. Protein product: CASSSRTAEAFF.

The chain has TRBV19 and TRBJ2-1, with 7 bases aligning to TRBD1. This CDR3 has 13 amino acids. The ends lost 3 bases at V and 6 bases at J; junction bases unmatched: 2. Germline V gives CDR1 LNHDA, CDR2 SQIVND (reference sequence). The CDR3 sequence is CASSMDRLNEQFF. CDR3 nucleotides: TGTGCCAGTAGTATGGACAGGCTCAATGAGCAGTTCTTC. The variable domain in full, with the rest retrieved from reference TRBV19 and TRBJ2-1, is DGGITQSPKYLFRKEGQNVTLSCEQNLNHDAMYWYRQDPGQGLRLIYYSQIVNDFQKGDIAEGYSVSREKKESFPLTVTSAQKNPTAFYLCASSMDRLNEQFFGPGTRLTVL.

The sample holds a few counts of this clonotype. The gene calls are TRBV21-1 and TRBJ2-5; the table's D call TRBD1 went unverified against the DNA. TRBV21-1 is described as a pseudogene. This CDR3 comprises 17 residues. CDR3 protein: CASSSDPGRLVQETQYF. The CDR3 DNA sequence: TGTGCCAGCAGCTCAGACCCCGGGAGACTAGTACAAGAGACCCAGTACTTC.

The rearrangement links TRBV12-3 or TRBV12-4 to TRBJ2-3; 12 bases map to TRBD2. The ends lost 6 bases at V and 7 bases at J; junction bases unmatched: 5. The CDR3 covers 14 residues. The CDR3 reads CASSSGLAGNTQYF. The CDR3 bases are TGTGCCAGCAGCTCAGGACTAGCGGGGAATACGCAGTATTTT.

This clonotype appeared many times. The gene calls are TRBV3-1 and TRBJ1-1; D remains ambiguous. From germline, CDR1 is LGHDT and CDR2 YNNKEL (reference sequence). The CDR3 is made up of 13 amino acids. Trimming took 1 base from V and 10 from J, leaving 13 bases between them. The CDR3 sequence is CASSQVAAASAFF. CDR3 bases: TGTGCCAGCAGCCAAGTCGCGGCAGCATCAGCTTTCTTT.

The table lists this clonotype with many counts. This chain connects TRBV11-2 to TRBJ2-3; no clear D. The CDR3 loop spans 16 amino acids. With 4 bases removed from V and 5 bases from J, the gap between germline ends came to 19 bases. From germline, CDR1 is SGHAT and CDR2 FQNNGV. The CDR3 protein is CASSSKFGTMVDTQYF. The CDR3 DNA follows: TGTGCCAGCAGCTCAAAGTTTGGAACAATGGTAGATACGCAGTATTTT.

This clonotype appeared a few times. DNA of the CDR3: TGTGCCAGCTCCACTAGGACGTCCACAAACCCAACTAATGAAAAACTGTTTTTT. Protein: CASSTRTSTNPTNEKLFF. This chain connects TRBV18 to TRBJ1-4; no clear D. V dropped 6 bases and J dropped 0 bases, with 20 bases sitting between them. The CDR3 has 18 residues. Germline lookup yields CDR1 KGHSH and CDR2 LQKENI.

V is TRBV28 and J is TRBJ2-7, with D perhaps matching TRBD1 (6 bases). CDR1 and CDR2 (germline): MDHEN, SYDVKM. The ends were cut back, 8 bases at V and 6 bases at J, with 17 bases in the middle. The CDR3 extends over 13 amino acids. In DNA form, the CDR3 reads TGTGCCAGCGAGCAGGGGCTTGGGCGCGAGCAGTACTTC. Residues: CASEQGLGREQYF.

The CDR3 DNA is TGTGCTAGTGGTTTGGTACTGGGTGGAAGGGCCCCCACTGAAGCTTTCTTT. Translated: CASGLVLGGRAPTEAFF. The V gene is TRBV12-5, the J gene TRBJ1-1; D ambiguous. The CDR3 sequence is 17 residues long. CDR1 is LGHNT, CDR2 FRNRAP, per germline. V was shortened by 0 bases and J by 4 bases, with 18 bases between the two germline ends.

This clonotype was picked up many times. As DNA, the CDR3 is TGTGCCAGCACCCCCCCGCCTGGGGGTGATGAGCAGTTCTTC. Protein sequence: CASTPPPGGDEQFF. The chain has TRBV7-2 and TRBJ2-1, with D perhaps TRBD1 or TRBD2 (5 bases each). The length of the CDR3 is 14 residues. Germline loops: CDR1 SGHTA, CDR2 FQGNSA. The V end lost 7 bases, the J end lost 8 bases, and 18 bases lay between the germline ends.

This clonotype was detected only a few times. The J gene is TRBJ1-1, the V gene TRBV29-1; D is ambiguous. The CDR3 is 11 residues long. The V end lost 4 bases, the J end lost 6 bases, and 9 bases lay between the germline ends. CDR1 SQVTM and CDR2 ANQGSEA come from the germline V gene. The CDR3, as DNA: TGCAGCGTTGCTTCGGCCTCTGAAGCTTTCTTT. Protein product: CSVASASEAFF. Full variable domain (outside the CDR3, taken from reference TRBV29-1 and TRBJ1-1): SAVISQKPSRDICQRGTSLTIQCQVDSQVTMMFWYRQQPGQSLTLIATANQGSEATYESGFVIDKFPISRPNLTFSTLTVSNMSPEDSSIYLCSVASASEAFFGQGTRLTVV.

This clonotype appeared a few times. This rearrangement joins TRBV11-2 to TRBJ2-7, with D perhaps TRBD2 (5 bases). CDR1 and CDR2 from the germline V gene are SGHAT and FQNNGV. This CDR3 is built from 15 residues. V lost 5 bases to trimming and J lost 2 bases, with 16 bases between them. The CDR3 DNA follows: TGTGCCAGCAGCCAACCCTGGACGGGAACCTACGAGCAGTACTTC. This codes for CASSQPWTGTYEQYF.

This clonotype was seen a few times. The chain uses TRBV11-2 and TRBJ2-5; D may be TRBD1 or TRBD2 (5 bases each). Trimming shortened V by 3 bases and J by 4 bases, and 18 bases separated the two germline ends. Germline assignment: CDR1 SGHAT and CDR2 FQNNGV. This CDR3 comprises 16 residues. CDR3 bases: TGTGCCAGCAGCTTTTCCGGGACCCCGAAAGGAGAGACCCAGTACTTC. This gives the protein CASSFSGTPKGETQYF.

This clonotype has just a few counts. This rearrangement joins TRBV12-3 or TRBV12-4 to TRBJ2-1, with 10 positions matching TRBD1. J lost 10 bases, V lost 9 bases, and 15 bases had no gene match. This CDR3 is built from 15 residues. CDR3 DNA: TGTGCCAGTAGACTAACGGGGACAGGGGCTGGGGAGCAGTTCTTC. This translates into CASRLTGTGAGEQFF.

The gene calls are TRBV2 and TRBJ2-7; no reliable D call. The length of the CDR3 is 14 residues. V lost 4 bases and J lost 0, with 10 bases in between. Per germline, CDR1 SNHLY and CDR2 FYNNEI. The CDR3 loop reads CASSAPSSSYEQYF. The CDR3 nucleotides are TGTGCCAGCAGTGCTCCCTCTAGCTCCTACGAGCAGTACTTC.

The J gene is TRBJ1-1, the V gene TRBV12-5; the D is unclear. CDR1 is LGHNT and CDR2 is FRNRAP in the germline V gene. The CDR3 runs to 13 residues. The germline V and J ends were trimmed by 7 bases and 2 bases, with 11 bases remaining between them. The CDR3 spells CASASEINTEAFF. As DNA, the CDR3 is TGTGCTAGTGCCTCAGAGATTAACACTGAAGCTTTCTTT.

This rearrangement joins TRBV10-3 to TRBJ1-5, with D hard to call. V was shortened by 0 bases and J by 2 bases, with 11 bases between the two germline ends. This CDR3 region has 16 residues. The germline CDR1 and CDR2 sequences are ENHRY and SYGVKD. CDR3 loop: CAISESGLTGNQPQHF. The CDR3 bases are TGTGCCATCAGTGAGTCGGGATTAACTGGCAATCAGCCCCAGCATTTT.

Many counts were recorded for this clonotype. The V gene is TRBV7-9, the J gene TRBJ1-6; the D is unclear. The germline V and J ends were trimmed by 1 base and 5 bases, with 6 bases remaining between them. This CDR3 comprises 14 residues. CDR1 is SEHNR, CDR2 FQNEAQ, per germline (reference sequence). The CDR3 coding sequence is TGTGCCAGCAGCTTAGTCGGGGATAATTCACCCCTCCACTTT. Residues: CASSLVGDNSPLHF.

The chain uses TRBV7-9 and TRBJ2-1; TRBD1 or TRBD2 may be the D gene (5 bases each). Germline CDR1 reads SEHNR; CDR2 reads FQNEAQ (reference sequence). CDR3 size: 14 residues. With 5 bases removed from V and 7 bases from J, the gap between germline ends came to 15 bases. The CDR3 DNA sequence: TGTGCCAGCAGCCCCCAGGGACCTGCAAATGAGCAGTTCTTC. It specifies CASSPQGPANEQFF.

This clonotype has ten or more counts. This chain's CDR3 is CASTGTGGVRYGYTF. For the CDR3, the DNA is TGTGCCAGCACCGGGACAGGGGGCGTTCGGTATGGCTACACCTTC. The chain carries TRBV28 and TRBJ1-2; the match to TRBD1 covers 12 bases. From germline, CDR1 is MDHEN and CDR2 SYDVKM. After removal of 7 bases from V and 5 bases from J, the junction contained 8 bases not matched to a gene. There are 15 residues in the CDR3.